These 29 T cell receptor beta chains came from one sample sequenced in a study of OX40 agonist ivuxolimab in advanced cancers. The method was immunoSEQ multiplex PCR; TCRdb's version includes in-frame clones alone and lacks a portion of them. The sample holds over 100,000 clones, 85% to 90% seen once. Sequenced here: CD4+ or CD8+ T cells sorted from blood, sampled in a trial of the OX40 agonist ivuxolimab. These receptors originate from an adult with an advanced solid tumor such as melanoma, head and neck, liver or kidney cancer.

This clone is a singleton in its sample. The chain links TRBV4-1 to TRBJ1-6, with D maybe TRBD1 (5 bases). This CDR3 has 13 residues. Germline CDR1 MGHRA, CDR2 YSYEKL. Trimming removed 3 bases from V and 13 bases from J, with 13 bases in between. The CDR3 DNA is TGCGCCAGCAGCCAGGACATCAGGGACCCCCTCCACTTT. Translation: CASSQDIRDPLHF.

CDR3 in DNA: TGTGCCAGCAGCGGGCCGGACGGGGGGTTAGGATACGAGCAGTACTTC. Translation: CASSGPDGGLGYEQYF. The chain has TRBV5-6 and TRBJ2-7; 7 bases are shared with TRBD2. CDR1 is SGHDT and CDR2 is YYEEEE in the germline V gene. The trim removed 4 bases at V and 4 bases at J, leaving 14 bases unmatched. This CDR3 is 16 amino acids long. Variable domain in full (rest from reference TRBV5-6 and TRBJ2-7): DAGVTQSPTHLIKTRGQQVTLRCSPKSGHDTVSWYQQALGQGPQFIFQYYEEEERQRGNFPDRFSGHQFPNYSSELNVNALLLGDSALYLCASSGPDGGLGYEQYFGPGTRLTVT.

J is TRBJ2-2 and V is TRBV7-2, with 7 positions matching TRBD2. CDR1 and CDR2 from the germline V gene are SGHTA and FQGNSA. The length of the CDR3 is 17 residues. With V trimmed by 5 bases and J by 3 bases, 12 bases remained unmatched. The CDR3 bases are TGTGCCAGCAGCCCGGTTGTGCGGGGGAGCGACACCGGGGAGCTGTTTTTT. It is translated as CASSPVVRGSDTGELFF.

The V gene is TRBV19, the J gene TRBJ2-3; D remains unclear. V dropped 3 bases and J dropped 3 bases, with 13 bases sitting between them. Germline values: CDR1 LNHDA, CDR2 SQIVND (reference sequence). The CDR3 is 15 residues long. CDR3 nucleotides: TGTGCCAGTAGTATCTACCCGGCAGCAACAGATACGCAGTATTTT. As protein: CASSIYPAATDTQYF.

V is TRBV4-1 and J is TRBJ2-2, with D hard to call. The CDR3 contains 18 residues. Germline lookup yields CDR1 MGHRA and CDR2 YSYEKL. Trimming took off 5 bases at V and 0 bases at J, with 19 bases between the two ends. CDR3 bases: TGCGCCAGCAGCGCCCGACAAGGGTCCCCTCCGAACACCGGGGAGCTGTTTTTT. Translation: CASSARQGSPPNTGELFF.

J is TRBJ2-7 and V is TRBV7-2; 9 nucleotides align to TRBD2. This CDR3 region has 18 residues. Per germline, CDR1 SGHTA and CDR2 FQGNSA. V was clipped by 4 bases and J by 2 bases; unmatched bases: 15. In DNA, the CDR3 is TGTGCCAGCAGCTCGCTATCTGGCCTAGCGGGGCCACCCTACGAGCAGTACTTC. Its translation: CASSSLSGLAGPPYEQYF.

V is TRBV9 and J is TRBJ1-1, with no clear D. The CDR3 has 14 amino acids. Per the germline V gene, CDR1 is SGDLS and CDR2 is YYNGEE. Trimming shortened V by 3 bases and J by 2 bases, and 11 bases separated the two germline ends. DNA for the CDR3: TGTGCCAGCAGCGCCCGGACGAGCAACACTGAAGCTTTCTTT. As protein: CASSARTSNTEAFF. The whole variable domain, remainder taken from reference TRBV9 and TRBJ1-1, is DSGVTQTPKHLITATGQRVTLRCSPRSGDLSVYWYQQSLDQGLQFLIQYYNGEERAKGNILERFSAQQFPDLHSELNLSSLELGDSALYFCASSARTSNTEAFFGQGTRLTVV.

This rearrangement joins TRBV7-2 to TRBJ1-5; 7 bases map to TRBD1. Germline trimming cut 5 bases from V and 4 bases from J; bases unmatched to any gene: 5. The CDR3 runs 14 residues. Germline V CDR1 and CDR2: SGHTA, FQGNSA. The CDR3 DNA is TGTGCCAGCAGCAAACAGGGGAAGAATCAGCCCCAGCATTTT. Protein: CASSKQGKNQPQHF.

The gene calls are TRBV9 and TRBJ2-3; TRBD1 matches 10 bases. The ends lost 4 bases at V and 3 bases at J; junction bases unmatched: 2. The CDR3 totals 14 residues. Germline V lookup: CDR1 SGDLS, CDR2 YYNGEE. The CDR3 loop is CASSWGQGTDTQYF. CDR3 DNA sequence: TGTGCCAGCAGCTGGGGACAGGGGACAGATACGCAGTATTTT.

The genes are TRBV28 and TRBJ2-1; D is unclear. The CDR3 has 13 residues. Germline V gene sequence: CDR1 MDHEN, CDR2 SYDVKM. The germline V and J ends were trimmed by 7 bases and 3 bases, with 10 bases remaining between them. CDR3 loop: CASTVQSYNEQFF. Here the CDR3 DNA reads TGTGCCAGCACCGTGCAGAGCTACAATGAGCAGTTCTTC.

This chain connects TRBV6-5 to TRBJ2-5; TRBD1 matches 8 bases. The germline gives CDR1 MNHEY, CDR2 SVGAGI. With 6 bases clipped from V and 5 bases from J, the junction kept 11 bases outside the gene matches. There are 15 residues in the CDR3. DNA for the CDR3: TGTGCCAGCAGGCTTGACAGGGGACGGGGTGAGACCCAGTACTTC. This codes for CASRLDRGRGETQYF.

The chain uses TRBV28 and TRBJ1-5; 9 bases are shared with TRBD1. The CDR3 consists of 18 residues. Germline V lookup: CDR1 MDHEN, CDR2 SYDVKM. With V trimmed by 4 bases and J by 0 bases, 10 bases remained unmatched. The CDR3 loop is CASSSGTGWGYSNQPQHF. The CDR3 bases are TGTGCCAGCAGTTCGGGGACAGGGTGGGGATATAGCAATCAGCCCCAGCATTTT.

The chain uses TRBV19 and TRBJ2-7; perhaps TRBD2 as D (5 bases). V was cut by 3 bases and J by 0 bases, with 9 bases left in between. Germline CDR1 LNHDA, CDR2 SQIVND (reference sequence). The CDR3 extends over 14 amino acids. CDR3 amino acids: CASSIGLNSYEQYF. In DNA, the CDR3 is TGTGCCAGTAGTATCGGACTTAACTCCTACGAGCAGTACTTC.

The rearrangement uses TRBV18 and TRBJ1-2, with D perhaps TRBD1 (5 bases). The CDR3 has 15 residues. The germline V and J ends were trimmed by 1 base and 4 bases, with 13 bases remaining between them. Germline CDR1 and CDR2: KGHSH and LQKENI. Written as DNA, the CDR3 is TGTGCCAGCTCACCACGTCGAGACAGAGTCTATGGCTACACCTTC. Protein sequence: CASSPRRDRVYGYTF.

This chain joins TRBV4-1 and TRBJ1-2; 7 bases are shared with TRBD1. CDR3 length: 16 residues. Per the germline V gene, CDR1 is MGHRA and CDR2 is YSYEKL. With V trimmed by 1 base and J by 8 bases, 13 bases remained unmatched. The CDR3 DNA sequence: TGCGCCAGCAGCCAAGTAGAGAGACAGGGATTAGGAGGCTACACCTTC. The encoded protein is CASSQVERQGLGGYTF.

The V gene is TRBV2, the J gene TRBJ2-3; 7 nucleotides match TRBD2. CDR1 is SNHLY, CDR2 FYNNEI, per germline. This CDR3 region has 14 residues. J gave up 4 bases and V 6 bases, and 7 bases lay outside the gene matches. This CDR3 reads CASRDRSGADTQYF. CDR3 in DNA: TGTGCCAGCAGGGATCGAAGCGGGGCAGATACGCAGTATTTT.

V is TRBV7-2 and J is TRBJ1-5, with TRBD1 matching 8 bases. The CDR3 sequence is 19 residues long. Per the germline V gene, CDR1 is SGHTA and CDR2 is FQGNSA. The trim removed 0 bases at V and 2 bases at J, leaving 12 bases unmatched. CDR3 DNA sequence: TGTGCCAGCAGCTTAGCTCCCCCACTTGACAGGGGAGGCAATCAGCCCCAGCATTTT. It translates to CASSLAPPLDRGGNQPQHF.

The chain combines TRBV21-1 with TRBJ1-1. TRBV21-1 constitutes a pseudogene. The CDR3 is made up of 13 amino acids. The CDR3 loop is CASSNGRDTEAFF. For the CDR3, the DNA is TGTGCCAGCAGCAACGGTAGAGACACTGAAGCTTTCTTT.

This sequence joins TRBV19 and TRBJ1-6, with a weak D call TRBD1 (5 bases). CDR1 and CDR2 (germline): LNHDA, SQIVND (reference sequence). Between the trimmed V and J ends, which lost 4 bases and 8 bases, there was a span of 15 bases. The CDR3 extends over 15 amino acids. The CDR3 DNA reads TGTGCCAGTAGTAGTGCCGACAGACTGGATTCACCCCTCCACTTT. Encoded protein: CASSSADRLDSPLHF.

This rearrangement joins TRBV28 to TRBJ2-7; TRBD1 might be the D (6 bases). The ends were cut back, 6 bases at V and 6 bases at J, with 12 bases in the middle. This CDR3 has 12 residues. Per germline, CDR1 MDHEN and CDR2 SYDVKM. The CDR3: CASRAQGSEQYF. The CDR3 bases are TGTGCCAGCAGGGCCCAGGGGTCCGAGCAGTACTTC.

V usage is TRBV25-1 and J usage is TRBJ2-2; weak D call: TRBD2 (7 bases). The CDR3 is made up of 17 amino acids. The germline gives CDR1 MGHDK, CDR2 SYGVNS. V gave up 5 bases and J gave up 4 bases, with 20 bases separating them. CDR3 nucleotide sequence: TGTGCCAGCAGTCATAGGTTCGGGGGGCTCGTCACCGGGGAGCTGTTTTTT. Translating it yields CASSHRFGGLVTGELFF.

CDR3 bases: TGTGCCAGCAGCTTCCTCGAGGTAGCTCAGCCCCAGCATTTT. It translates to CASSFLEVAQPQHF. The rearrangement joins TRBV7-2 to TRBJ1-5, with D hard to call. The CDR3 consists of 14 residues. CDR1 is SGHTA and CDR2 is FQGNSA in the germline V gene. Trimming pared 3 bases from V and 6 bases from J, leaving 12 bases between. Looking up the rest from reference TRBV7-2 and TRBJ1-5 gives the full variable domain: GAGVSQSPSNKVTEKGKDVELRCDPISGHTALYWYRQSLGQGLEFLIYFQGNSAPDKSGLPSDRFSAERTGGSVSTLTIQRTQQEDSAVYLCASSFLEVAQPQHFGDGTRLSIL.

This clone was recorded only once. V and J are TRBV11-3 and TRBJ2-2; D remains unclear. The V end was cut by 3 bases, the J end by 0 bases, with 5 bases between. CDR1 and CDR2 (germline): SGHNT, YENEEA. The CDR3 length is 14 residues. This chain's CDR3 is CASSFISNTGELFF. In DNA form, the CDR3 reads TGTGCCAGCAGCTTCATTTCGAACACCGGGGAGCTGTTTTTT.

The CDR3 reads CASSTGETQYF. The CDR3, as DNA: TGTGCCAGCTCCACGGGCGAGACCCAGTACTTC. J is TRBJ2-5 and V is TRBV18; D remains unclear. This CDR3 has 11 residues. Trimming left V 6 bases short and J 5 bases short, with 7 bases between. In germline, CDR1 is KGHSH, CDR2 LQKENI.

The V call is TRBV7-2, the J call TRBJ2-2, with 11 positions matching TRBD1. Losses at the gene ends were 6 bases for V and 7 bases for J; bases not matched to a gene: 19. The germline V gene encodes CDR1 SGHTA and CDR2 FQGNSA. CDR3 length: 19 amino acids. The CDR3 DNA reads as TGTGCCAGCAGGCCTTTAGGGGCCGGGACAGGGGGGCGTAGCGGGGAGCTGTTTTTT. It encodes CASRPLGAGTGGRSGELFF.

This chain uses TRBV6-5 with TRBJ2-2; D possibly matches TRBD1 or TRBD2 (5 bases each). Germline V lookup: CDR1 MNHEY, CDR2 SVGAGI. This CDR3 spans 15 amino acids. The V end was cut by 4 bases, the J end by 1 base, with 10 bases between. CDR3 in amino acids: CASSWRQGNTGELFF. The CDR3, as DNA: TGTGCCAGCAGTTGGAGGCAGGGGAACACCGGGGAGCTGTTTTTT.

CDR3: CASSEGSSTDTQYF. Here the CDR3 DNA reads TGTGCCAGCAGTGAGGGGTCCAGCACAGATACGCAGTATTTT. The rearrangement links TRBV6-4 to TRBJ2-3; D uncertain. V lost 3 bases and J 0 bases, leaving 7 bases between the germline ends. The CDR3 totals 14 residues. Per germline, CDR1 MRHNA and CDR2 SNTAGT.

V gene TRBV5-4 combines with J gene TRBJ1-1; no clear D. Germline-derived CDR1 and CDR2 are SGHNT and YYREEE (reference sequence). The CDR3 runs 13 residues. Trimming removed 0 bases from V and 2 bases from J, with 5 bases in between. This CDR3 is CASSLAVNTEAFF. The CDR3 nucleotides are TGTGCCAGCAGCTTGGCTGTTAACACTGAAGCTTTCTTT.

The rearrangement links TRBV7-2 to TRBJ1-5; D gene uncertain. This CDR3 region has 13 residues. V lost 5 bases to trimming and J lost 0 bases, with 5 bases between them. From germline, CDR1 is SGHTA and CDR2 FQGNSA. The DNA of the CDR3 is TGTGCCAGCAGCAGGGATAGCAATCAGCCCCAGCATTTT. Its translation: CASSRDSNQPQHF.